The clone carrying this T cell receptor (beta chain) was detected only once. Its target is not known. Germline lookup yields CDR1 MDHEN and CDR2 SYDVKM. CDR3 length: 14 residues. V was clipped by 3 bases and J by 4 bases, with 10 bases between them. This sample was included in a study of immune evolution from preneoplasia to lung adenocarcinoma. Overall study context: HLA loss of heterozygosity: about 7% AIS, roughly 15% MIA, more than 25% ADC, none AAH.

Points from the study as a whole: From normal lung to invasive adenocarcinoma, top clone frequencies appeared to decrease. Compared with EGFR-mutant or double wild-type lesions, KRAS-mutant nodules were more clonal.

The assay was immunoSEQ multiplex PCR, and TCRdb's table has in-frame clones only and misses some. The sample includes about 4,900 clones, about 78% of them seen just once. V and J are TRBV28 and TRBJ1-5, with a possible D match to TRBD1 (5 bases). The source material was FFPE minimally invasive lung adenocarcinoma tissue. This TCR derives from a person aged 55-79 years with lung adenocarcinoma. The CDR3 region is CASSFERGNQPQHF. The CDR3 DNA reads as TGTGCCAGCAGTTTCGAAAGGGGAAATCAGCCCCAGCATTTT.